The 19 T cell receptor beta chains below all came from one sample that was sequenced in a study of shared clonotypes between healthy human individuals. The naive CD8 population came from CD45RO-negative cells selected for CCR7, without terminally differentiated effector memory CD45RA+ cells. Assay used: immunoSEQ multiplex PCR; TCRdb lists only in-frame clones, some missing. This sample has about 2 million clones, with less than 95% found just once. The sequenced material came from naive CD8+ T cells sorted from blood. The source of these receptors is a young man in good health.

The genes are TRBV28 and TRBJ2-2; D might be TRBD2 (6 bases). V gave up 6 bases and J gave up 7 bases, with 12 bases separating them. This CDR3 has 13 residues. The germline CDR1 and CDR2 sequences are MDHEN and SYDVKM. CDR3 coding DNA: TGTGCCAGCAGGCTTCAGGGAGGCGGGGAGCTGTTTTTT. As protein: CASRLQGGGELFF.

In the case of this clone: At the DNA level, this CDR3 is encoded by other sequences in the same sample as well. The chain recombines TRBV6-5 with TRBJ1-1; D ambiguous. Deletions cut 2 bases from V and 0 bases from J, with 7 bases between. Looked up from germline, CDR1 is MNHEY and CDR2 is SVGAGI. The CDR3 spans 14 residues. CDR3 amino acids: CASSYLGVNTEAFF. In DNA form, the CDR3 reads TGTGCCAGCAGTTACCTGGGAGTGAACACTGAAGCTTTCTTT.

The chain combines TRBV5-1 with TRBJ2-7, with 7 bases matching TRBD2. The CDR3 length is 14 residues. Germline lookup yields CDR1 SGHRS and CDR2 YFSETQ. The V segment lost 4 bases and the J segment 0 bases; nucleotides outside the gene matches: 4. The CDR3, as DNA: TGCGCCAGCAGCATGGGAGGGTTCTCCTACGAGCAGTACTTC. The encoded protein is CASSMGGFSYEQYF. The whole variable domain, filled in from reference TRBV5-1 and TRBJ2-7, reads KAGVTQTPRYLIKTRGQQVTLSCSPISGHRSVSWYQQTPGQGLQFLFEYFSETQRNKGNFPGRFSGRQFSNSRSEMNVSTLELGDSALYLCASSMGGFSYEQYFGPGTRLTVT.

The chain is built from TRBV6-6 and TRBJ2-3, with D maybe TRBD1 (6 bases). The V gene's germline CDR1 is MNHNY and CDR2 SVGAGI (reference sequence). The CDR3 has 16 residues. V was shortened by 6 bases and J by 2 bases, with 18 bases between the two germline ends. Here the CDR3 DNA reads TGTGCCAGCAGCCGATTAAGGGACACGGACACAGATACGCAGTATTTT. This translates into CASSRLRDTDTDTQYF.

For this clone: Other DNA sequences of this sample code for an identical CDR3. The chain uses TRBV11-2 and TRBJ1-1; tentative D call: TRBD1 (5 bases). This CDR3 spans 15 amino acids. Germline V lookup: CDR1 SGHAT, CDR2 FQNNGV. With 0 bases removed from V and 4 bases from J, the gap between germline ends came to 12 bases. CDR3 region: CASSLEWGVGTEAFF. CDR3 in DNA: TGTGCCAGCAGCTTAGAATGGGGGGTGGGCACTGAAGCTTTCTTT.

This clone was found a few times. The chain employs TRBV4-2 and TRBJ1-6; the D is unclear. Per germline, CDR1 LGHNA and CDR2 YNFKEQ. This CDR3 comprises 15 residues. The ends were cut back, 1 base at V and 9 bases at J, with 13 bases in the middle. The CDR3 bases are TGTGCCAGCAGCCAAGTCCGTCAGGTCATTTCACCCCTCCACTTT. Translated: CASSQVRQVISPLHF.

Concerning this clone itself: Within the sample, other DNA sequences also encode this same CDR3. The chain joins TRBV6-1 to TRBJ2-1, with D maybe TRBD1 (6 bases). This CDR3 is 14 amino acids long. V gave up 5 bases and J gave up 2 bases, with 10 bases separating them. Looked up from germline, CDR1 is MNHNS and CDR2 is SASEGT. The CDR3, as DNA: TGTGCCAGCAGTCCTACAGGGCCCTACAATGAGCAGTTCTTC. Translation gives CASSPTGPYNEQFF.

The V gene is TRBV11-2, the J gene TRBJ1-2, with D unresolved. The ends were cut back, 5 bases at V and 3 bases at J, with 22 bases in the middle. Germline values: CDR1 SGHAT, CDR2 FQNNGV. This CDR3 has 17 residues. CDR3 sequence: CASSHSGSNLFYYGYTF. CDR3 nucleotides: TGTGCCAGCAGCCACTCCGGGTCCAATCTTTTTTACTATGGCTACACCTTC.

The chain carries TRBV9 and TRBJ2-7; D might be TRBD2 (6 bases). The germline V gene encodes CDR1 SGDLS and CDR2 YYNGEE. The CDR3 runs to 16 residues. Trimming removed 0 bases from V and 5 bases from J, with 18 bases in between. The CDR3 DNA reads as TGTGCCAGCAGCGTAGGAACTAGCTCATTTTCGCACGAGCAGTACTTC. Its translation: CASSVGTSSFSHEQYF. Based on the CDR3 plus reference TRBV9 and TRBJ2-7, the full variable domain is DSGVTQTPKHLITATGQRVTLRCSPRSGDLSVYWYQQSLDQGLQFLIQYYNGEERAKGNILERFSAQQFPDLHSELNLSSLELGDSALYFCASSVGTSSFSHEQYFGPGTRLTVT.

The V gene is TRBV27, the J gene TRBJ2-7; the match to TRBD2 covers 7 bases. The CDR3 is 15 residues long. V gave up 4 bases and J gave up 1 base; unmatched junction bases: 7. Germline CDR1 and CDR2: MNHEY and SMNVEV (reference sequence). CDR3 in DNA: TGTGCCAGCAGTTCACTCGGGGGGTTTTCCTACGAGCAGTACTTC. This codes for CASSSLGGFSYEQYF.

The rearrangement links TRBV9 to TRBJ1-1, with D tentatively TRBD1 (5 bases). The germline V gene encodes CDR1 SGDLS and CDR2 YYNGEE. The CDR3 extends over 15 amino acids. The V gene lost 2 bases and the J gene lost 1 base, with 12 bases spanning the gap. CDR3 sequence: CASSVMTASNTEAFF. DNA of the CDR3: TGTGCCAGCAGCGTGATGACAGCTTCGAACACTGAAGCTTTCTTT.

The table lists this clone with a count of one. The gene calls are TRBV2 and TRBJ1-5; 11 bases align to TRBD1. The CDR3 runs 19 residues. After removal of 3 bases from V and 0 bases from J, the junction contained 10 bases not matched to a gene. Germline V gene lookup returns CDR1 SNHLY and CDR2 FYNNEI. Here the CDR3 DNA reads TGTGCCAGCAGTGACCCGGGACAGGGGGTCACTTATAGCAATCAGCCCCAGCATTTT. Amino acid sequence: CASSDPGQGVTYSNQPQHF.

The rearrangement joins TRBV2 to TRBJ2-2, with 7 bases that match TRBD1. The CDR3 extends over 14 amino acids. CDR1 and CDR2 (germline): SNHLY, FYNNEI. The trim removed 6 bases at V and 8 bases at J, leaving 9 bases unmatched. The CDR3 spells CASRGVQGSGELFF. The CDR3 region has the DNA TGTGCCAGCAGAGGAGTACAGGGGTCTGGGGAGCTGTTTTTT.

The chain carries TRBV10-3 and TRBJ2-1; 8 positions agree with TRBD1. V gave up 2 bases and J gave up 7 bases; unmatched junction bases: 10. The CDR3 has 16 residues. Germline assignment: CDR1 ENHRY and CDR2 SYGVKD. The CDR3 DNA is TGTGCCATCAGTGAGCTCGAGACAGGGGAATATAATGAGCAGTTCTTC. This encodes CAISELETGEYNEQFF.

This rearrangement joins TRBV7-9 to TRBJ1-1, with D maybe TRBD1 (6 bases). V lost 5 bases to trimming and J lost 0 bases, with 13 bases between them. CDR1 is SEHNR, CDR2 FQNEAQ, per germline (reference sequence). The CDR3 extends over 15 amino acids. CDR3 protein: CASSPLTGMNTEAFF. CDR3 nucleotide sequence: TGTGCCAGCAGCCCGTTGACAGGCATGAACACTGAAGCTTTCTTT. The whole variable domain, filled in from reference TRBV7-9 and TRBJ1-1, reads DTGVSQNPRHKITKRGQNVTFRCDPISEHNRLYWYRQTLGQGPEFLTYFQNEAQLEKSRLLSDRFSAERPKGSFSTLEIQRTEQGDSAMYLCASSPLTGMNTEAFFGQGTRLTVV.

The chain has TRBV30 and TRBJ2-7; weak D call: TRBD2 (6 bases). There are 14 residues in the CDR3. Looked up from germline, CDR1 is GTSNPN and CDR2 is SVGIG (reference sequence). The V end was cut by 3 bases, the J end by 4 bases, with 16 bases between. CDR3 coding DNA: TGTGCCTGGAGCGACCCGGGACTCCGATACGAGCAGTACTTC. It specifies CAWSDPGLRYEQYF.

This clone has just one count. The CDR3 bases are TGTGCCAGCAGTGTAATCAGGGGAGATGGCTACACCTTC. Residues: CASSVIRGDGYTF. The rearrangement uses TRBV2 and TRBJ1-2; D is possibly TRBD1 (6 bases). The CDR3 has 13 residues. Trimming stripped 4 bases from V and 6 bases from J, with 12 bases between. Germline V CDR1 and CDR2: SNHLY, FYNNEI.

The chain links TRBV10-3 to TRBJ1-5, with D possibly matching TRBD1 (6 bases). The CDR3 totals 13 residues. Germline assignment: CDR1 ENHRY and CDR2 SYGVKD. CDR3 residues: CASNGGPRQPQHF. As DNA, the CDR3 is TGTGCGTCCAATGGGGGGCCTCGGCAGCCCCAGCATTTT.

The V call is TRBV27, the J call TRBJ2-3; TRBD2 matches 9 bases. The CDR3 length is 13 residues. CDR1 MNHEY and CDR2 SMNVEV come from the germline V gene (reference sequence). V gave up 7 bases and J gave up 5 bases; unmatched junction bases: 4. CDR3 sequence: CASNIAGEDTQYF. CDR3 coding DNA: TGTGCCAGCAATATAGCGGGAGAAGATACGCAGTATTTT.